This TCR beta chain was sequenced in a study of T cell clonality in common variable immunodeficiency. Study results and limitations: Compared with healthy controls, CVID subjects showed increased TCRbeta clonality, mostly in about a third. In common variable immunodeficiency, TCR beta chains reportedly carried fewer deletions and N-nucleotide insertions.

At least ten counts were recorded for this clone. Its antigen is not identified. The read terminates 3 residues before the CDR3 end, so the remaining end is supplied by the germline J gene. Generated by immunoSEQ multiplex PCR, the TCRdb table keeps only in-frame clones and is missing some. There are around 39,000 clones in the sample, none observed a single time. This CDR3 contains 14 residues. Germline loops: CDR1 GTSNPN, CDR2 SVGIG (reference sequence). The ends lost 3 bases at V and 8 bases at J; junction bases unmatched: 5. The chain couples TRBV30 to TRBJ1-6; TRBD1 aligns across 9 bases. The sequencing input was peripheral blood mononuclear cells. The origin of this receptor is a person aged 18 to 75 in good health. The CDR3 DNA, read in part, is TGTGCCTGGAGGTCCGGGACAGGGTATTCACCC. Its translation: CAWRSGTGYSP. From start to end, the CDR3 is CAWRSGTGYSPLHF.